These 12 T cell receptor beta chains originate from one sample sequenced in a study of T-cell reconstitution after alpha-beta-depleted transplantation in children. Unique molecular identifiers were used in preparing the TCRbeta library. Using its own MiXCR run on the PCR reads, TCRdb lists one record per CDR3 protein. The sample records roughly 500,000 distinct CDR3 sequences, about 17% being singletons. The source was PBMCs from the stem cell graft donor, collected from the stem cell graft. These receptors were taken from a human donor who donated a stem cell graft to a child with acute lymphoblastic leukemia.

The J gene is TRBJ1-1, the V gene TRBV10-3; D call uncertain. The CDR3 loop spans 15 amino acids. V was cut by 6 bases and J by 4 bases, with 18 bases left in between. Germline lookup yields CDR1 ENHRY and CDR2 SYGVKD. The CDR3 region has the DNA TGTGCCATCAGGAAACCGTCCCTCCCGACCACTGAAGCTTTCTTT. Protein product: CAIRKPSLPTTEAFF.

The table lists this clonotype with many counts. The genes are TRBV9 and TRBJ2-5; 9 positions match TRBD1. V dropped 4 bases and J dropped 5; count of bases not matched to a gene: 6. The CDR3 contains 14 residues. Germline values: CDR1 SGDLS, CDR2 YYNGEE. The CDR3 DNA is TGTGCCAGCAGCTCGTACAGGGGGCTCGAGACCCAGTACTTC. Translation gives CASSSYRGLETQYF.

The chain is built from TRBV7-3 and TRBJ2-1; 9 bases match TRBD1. The germline V gene encodes CDR1 SGHTA and CDR2 FQGTGA. There are 16 residues in the CDR3. The ends lost 4 bases at V and 0 bases at J; junction bases unmatched: 4. The DNA of the CDR3 is TGTGCCAGCAGCTACAGGGGGCTGAGCTCCTACAATGAGCAGTTCTTC. Translation: CASSYRGLSSYNEQFF.

The chain combines TRBV4-1 with TRBJ2-1; D uncertain. V was clipped by 2 bases and J by 8 bases, with 19 bases between them. This CDR3 has 16 residues. The germline V gene has CDR1 MGHRA and CDR2 YSYEKL. CDR3 loop: CASSQNSYVARDEQFF. The CDR3 DNA reads TGCGCCAGCAGCCAAAATTCCTACGTGGCTAGGGATGAGCAGTTCTTC.

This clonotype has only a few counts. V and J are TRBV5-1 and TRBJ1-6; D may be TRBD1 (5 bases). Germline CDR1 is SGHRS and CDR2 is YFSETQ. The CDR3 has 16 residues. Trimming removed 2 bases from V and 7 bases from J, with 16 bases in between. The DNA for the CDR3 is TGCGCCAGCAGCTTTAGGGACCAAGGGTCGAATTCACCCCTCCACTTT. The encoded protein is CASSFRDQGSNSPLHF. Supplemented by reference TRBV5-1 and TRBJ1-6, the full variable domain reads KAGVTQTPRYLIKTRGQQVTLSCSPISGHRSVSWYQQTPGQGLQFLFEYFSETQRNKGNFPGRFSGRQFSNSRSEMNVSTLELGDSALYLCASSFRDQGSNSPLHFGNGTRLTVT.

The chain joins TRBV27 to TRBJ2-5; the D call may be TRBD1 or TRBD2 (5 bases each). V lost 3 bases and J lost 5, with 16 bases in between. The CDR3 contains 15 residues. CDR1 is MNHEY, CDR2 SMNVEV, per germline (reference sequence). Here the CDR3 DNA reads TGTGCCAGCAGTTTGCATGGTATGAGGGGTGAGACCCAGTACTTC. Protein sequence: CASSLHGMRGETQYF.

The chain recombines TRBV6-5 with TRBJ2-3; 10 bases line up with TRBD1. V lost 4 bases, J lost 2 bases, and 6 bases stayed unmatched. There are 16 residues in the CDR3. Germline values: CDR1 MNHEY, CDR2 SVGAGI. The CDR3 nucleotides read TGTGCCAGCAGTTCCCCCGGGACAGGGGTCACAGATACGCAGTATTTT. This translates into CASSSPGTGVTDTQYF.

This clonotype was observed a few times. The gene calls are TRBV3-1 and TRBJ1-5; D gene uncertain. The CDR3 loop spans 16 amino acids. From germline, CDR1 is LGHDT and CDR2 YNNKEL (reference sequence). Trimming removed 4 bases at V and 7 bases at J, with 20 bases between. CDR3 in amino acids: CASSPVWATFPQPQHF. The CDR3 nucleotides are TGTGCCAGCAGCCCCGTGTGGGCCACCTTCCCCCAGCCCCAGCATTTT. The whole variable domain, filled in from reference TRBV3-1 and TRBJ1-5, reads DTAVSQTPKYLVTQMGNDKSIKCEQNLGHDTMYWYKQDSKKFLKIMFSYNNKELIINETVPNRFSPKSPDKAHLNLHINSLELGDSAVYFCASSPVWATFPQPQHFGDGTRLSIL.

The chain has TRBV15 and TRBJ1-2; 9 nucleotides agree with TRBD1. The trim removed 1 base at V and 8 bases at J, leaving 2 bases unmatched. Germline V lookup: CDR1 LNHNV, CDR2 YYDKDF (reference sequence). This CDR3 is built from 13 residues. CDR3 sequence reads: CATSRGTGEGYTF. CDR3 bases: TGTGCCACCAGCAGAGGGACAGGGGAAGGCTACACCTTC.

This clonotype has just a few counts. The chain joins TRBV7-8 to TRBJ2-7; 11 bases are shared with TRBD1. Germline-derived CDR1 and CDR2 are SGHVS and FQNEAQ. The CDR3 has 16 residues. V shed 2 bases and J 4 bases; nucleotides not matched to a gene: 7. CDR3 in amino acids: CASSLLGGQGGYEQYF. DNA for the CDR3: TGTGCCAGCAGCTTATTAGGGGGACAGGGGGGTTACGAGCAGTACTTC.

In its sample, this clonotype was seen many times. The chain links TRBV13 to TRBJ2-1; possible D gene TRBD2, 6 bases. The CDR3 is made up of 15 amino acids. CDR1 is PRHDT and CDR2 is FYEKMQ in the germline V gene (reference sequence). V shed 0 bases and J shed 6 bases, with 12 bases lying between them. CDR3 in amino acids: CASSLGGSGFNEQFF. CDR3 nucleotides: TGTGCCAGCAGCTTAGGCGGGAGTGGTTTCAATGAGCAGTTCTTC. Supplemented by reference TRBV13 and TRBJ2-1, the full variable domain reads AAGVIQSPRHLIKEKRETATLKCYPIPRHDTVYWYQQGPGQDPQFLISFYEKMQSDKGSIPDRFSAQQFSDYHSELNMSSLELGDSALYFCASSLGGSGFNEQFFGPGTRLTVL.

The sample holds a few counts of this clonotype. The chain has TRBV20-1 and TRBJ1-2, with D maybe TRBD1 (5 bases). Trimming took 5 bases from V and 7 from J, leaving 23 bases between them. This CDR3 has 15 amino acids. The germline CDR1 and CDR2 sequences are DFQATT and SNEGSKA (reference sequence). The CDR3 sequence: CSADSMAWGESGYTF. CDR3 nucleotides: TGCAGTGCTGACTCTATGGCGTGGGGGGAAAGTGGCTACACCTTC.